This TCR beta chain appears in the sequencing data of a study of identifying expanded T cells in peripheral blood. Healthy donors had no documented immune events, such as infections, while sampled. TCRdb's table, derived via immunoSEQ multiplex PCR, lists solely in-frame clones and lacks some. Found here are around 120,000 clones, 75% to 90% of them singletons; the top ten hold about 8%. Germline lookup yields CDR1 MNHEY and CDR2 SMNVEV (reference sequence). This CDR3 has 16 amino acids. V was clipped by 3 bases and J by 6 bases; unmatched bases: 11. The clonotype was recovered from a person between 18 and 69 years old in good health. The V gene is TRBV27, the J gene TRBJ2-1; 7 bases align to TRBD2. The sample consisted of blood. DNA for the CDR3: TGTGCCAGCAGTTTTTTGCGGACTAGTGCTGGCAATGAGCAGTTCTTC. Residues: CASSFLRTSAGNEQFF.